These T cell receptor beta chains were read from a single sample in a study of blood T cell repertoires in COVID-19. Measured with immunoSEQ multiplex PCR; TCRdb has only the in-frame clones, and not every one. The table records 200,000 to 250,000 clones, approximately 89% of them present only once. Input material: PBMCs or T cells enriched from blood (not recorded which). These TCRs come from a woman in her 30s who had been exposed to COVID-19. Both conserved end residues are part of each CDR3. D genes are given only for firm matches. Size is omitted from some rows. Given values are once, few, many or a class for expanded clones.

clone_size: -; d_call: -; v_call: TRBV3-1/TRBV3-2; j_call: TRBJ1-4; cdr3_aa: CASSQALTGTNEKLFF; cdr3_nt: TGTGCCAGCAGCCAGGCCCTCACAGGGACTAATGAAAAACTGTTTTTT
clone_size: -; d_call: -; v_call: TRBV6-2/TRBV6-3; j_call: TRBJ1-5; cdr3_aa: CASTPPRAGDSNQPQHF; cdr3_nt: TGTGCCAGCACCCCTCCTCGGGCAGGGGATAGCAATCAGCCCCAGCATTTT
clone_size: -; d_call: -; v_call: TRBV4-1; j_call: TRBJ2-1; cdr3_aa: CASSQTQGFGEQFF; cdr3_nt: TGCGCCAGCAGTCAAACACAGGGATTTGGTGAGCAGTTCTTC
clone_size: many; d_call: -; v_call: TRBV2; j_call: TRBJ2-1; cdr3_aa: CASSDTGTLYNEQFF; cdr3_nt: TGTGCCAGCAGTGACACCGGGACTCTTTACAATGAGCAGTTCTTC
clone_size: -; d_call: TRBD2; v_call: TRBV5-4; j_call: TRBJ2-1; cdr3_aa: CASSSGTSGSANEQFF; cdr3_nt: TGTGCCAGCAGCTCTGGGACTAGCGGGAGCGCGAATGAGCAGTTCTTC
clone_size: -; d_call: -; v_call: TRBV24-1; j_call: TRBJ1-3; cdr3_aa: CATSDCQALYSGNTIYF; cdr3_nt: TGTGCCACCAGTGATTGCCAAGCTCTTTACTCTGGAAACACCATATATTTT
clone_size: -; d_call: -; v_call: TRBV7-8; j_call: TRBJ2-5; cdr3_aa: CASSLGRLLQETQYF; cdr3_nt: TGTGCCAGCAGCTTAGGGCGGTTGTTACAAGAGACCCAGTACTTC
clone_size: -; d_call: -; v_call: TRBV2; j_call: TRBJ2-3; cdr3_aa: CASRGGATDTQYF; cdr3_nt: TGTGCCAGCAGAGGGGGGGCCACAGATACGCAGTATTTT
clone_size: -; d_call: -; v_call: TRBV30; j_call: TRBJ1-6; cdr3_aa: CAWTTIGWVSPLHF; cdr3_nt: TGTGCCTGGACCACTATAGGTTGGGTTTCACCCCTCCACTTT
clone_size: -; d_call: TRBD2; v_call: TRBV14; j_call: TRBJ2-1; cdr3_aa: CASSQGVGSGRAVSYNEQFF; cdr3_nt: TGTGCCAGCAGCCAAGGGGTTGGTAGCGGGAGGGCCGTCTCCTACAATGAGCAGTTCTTC
clone_size: -; d_call: TRBD1; v_call: TRBV5-1; j_call: TRBJ2-1; cdr3_aa: CTSSLDPGTGPYNEQFF; cdr3_nt: TGCACCAGCAGCCTCGATCCCGGGACAGGTCCCTACAATGAGCAGTTCTTC
clone_size: -; d_call: -; v_call: TRBV7-2; j_call: TRBJ1-4; cdr3_aa: CASSWGGSTNEKLFF; cdr3_nt: TGTGCCAGCAGCTGGGGGGGATCAACTAATGAAAAACTGTTTTTT
clone_size: -; d_call: TRBD1; v_call: TRBV2; j_call: TRBJ1-1; cdr3_aa: CASSETGGNTEAFF; cdr3_nt: TGTGCCAGCAGTGAGACAGGGGGCAACACTGAAGCTTTCTTT
clone_size: -; d_call: -; v_call: TRBV5-1; j_call: TRBJ1-5; cdr3_aa: CASSFLSGSQPQHF; cdr3_nt: TGCGCCAGCAGCTTTCTTTCCGGGTCCCAGCCCCAGCATTTT
clone_size: -; d_call: TRBD2; v_call: TRBV7-3; j_call: TRBJ2-3; cdr3_aa: CASSLGGGAADTQYF; cdr3_nt: TGTGCCAGCAGCTTAGGGGGAGGGGCTGCAGATACGCAGTATTTT
clone_size: -; d_call: -; v_call: TRBV24-1; j_call: TRBJ1-5; cdr3_aa: CATSLATINQPQHF; cdr3_nt: TGTGCCACCAGTCTGGCGACAATTAATCAGCCCCAGCATTTT
clone_size: -; d_call: TRBD2; v_call: TRBV27; j_call: TRBJ2-1; cdr3_aa: CASSLGLVYEQFF; cdr3_nt: TGTGCCAGCAGTCTCGGACTAGTTTATGAGCAGTTCTTC
clone_size: few; d_call: -; v_call: TRBV1; j_call: TRBJ1-6; cdr3_aa: CTSSQSLSRVSSSYNSPLHF; cdr3_nt: TGCACCAGCAGCCAAAGCTTATCCAGGGTATCCAGCTCCTATAATTCACCCCTCCACTTT
clone_size: -; d_call: TRBD2; v_call: TRBV3-1/TRBV3-2; j_call: TRBJ2-7; cdr3_aa: CASSQVAGFPYEQYF; cdr3_nt: TGTGCCAGCAGCCAGGTAGCGGGATTCCCCTACGAGCAGTACTTC
clone_size: -; d_call: -; v_call: TRBV5-5; j_call: TRBJ1-1; cdr3_aa: CASSFQMDTEAFF; cdr3_nt: TGTGCCAGCAGCTTCCAGATGGACACTGAAGCTTTCTTT
clone_size: -; d_call: TRBD1; v_call: TRBV14; j_call: TRBJ1-5; cdr3_aa: CASSLRKGQGECQPQHF; cdr3_nt: TGTGCCAGCAGCCTGAGAAAGGGACAGGGAGAGTGTCAGCCCCAGCATTTT
clone_size: -; d_call: TRBD2; v_call: TRBV12-5; j_call: TRBJ2-3; cdr3_aa: CASGLLRSGLAGGGPPDTQYF; cdr3_nt: TGTGCTAGTGGTTTGCTTCGGTCGGGACTAGCGGGAGGGGGGCCCCCAGATACGCAGTATTTT
clone_size: -; d_call: -; v_call: TRBV28; j_call: TRBJ1-4; cdr3_aa: CATCRGSNEKLFF; cdr3_nt: TGTGCCACCTGCCGAGGTTCTAATGAAAAACTGTTTTTT
clone_size: -; d_call: TRBD1; v_call: TRBV30; j_call: TRBJ2-7; cdr3_aa: CAWGTGKQYF; cdr3_nt: TGTGCCTGGGGGACAGGGAAGCAGTACTTC
clone_size: -; d_call: -; v_call: TRBV13; j_call: TRBJ2-7; cdr3_aa: CASSHYRSYEQYF; cdr3_nt: TGTGCCAGCAGCCACTATCGCTCCTACGAGCAGTACTTC
clone_size: -; d_call: -; v_call: TRBV12-3/TRBV12-4; j_call: TRBJ1-1; cdr3_aa: CASSSRGDTEAFF; cdr3_nt: TGTGCCAGCAGTTCCCGGGGAGACACTGAAGCTTTCTTT
clone_size: -; d_call: -; v_call: TRBV5-6; j_call: TRBJ1-2; cdr3_aa: CASSTTGGLGYTF; cdr3_nt: TGTGCCAGCAGCACTACGGGGGGACTAGGCTACACCTTC